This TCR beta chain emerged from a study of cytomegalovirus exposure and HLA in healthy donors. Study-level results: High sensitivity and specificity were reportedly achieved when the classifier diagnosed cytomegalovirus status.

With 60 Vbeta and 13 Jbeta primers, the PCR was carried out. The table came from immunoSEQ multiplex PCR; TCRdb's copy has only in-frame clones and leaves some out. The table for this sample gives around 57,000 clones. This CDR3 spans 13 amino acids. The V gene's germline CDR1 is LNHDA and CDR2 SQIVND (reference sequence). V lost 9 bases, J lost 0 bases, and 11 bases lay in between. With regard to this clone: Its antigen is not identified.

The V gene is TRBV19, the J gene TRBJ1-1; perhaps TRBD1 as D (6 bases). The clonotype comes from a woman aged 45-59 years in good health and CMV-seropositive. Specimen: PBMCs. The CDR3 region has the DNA TGTGCCAGCAAGGACAGAATGAACACTGAAGCTTTCTTT. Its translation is CASKDRMNTEAFF. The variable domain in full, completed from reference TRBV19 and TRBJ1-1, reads DGGITQSPKYLFRKEGQNVTLSCEQNLNHDAMYWYRQDPGQGLRLIYYSQIVNDFQKGDIAEGYSVSREKKESFPLTVTSAQKNPTAFYLCASKDRMNTEAFFGQGTRLTVV.